What follows are 16 T cell receptor beta chains derived from one specimen sequenced in a study of blood T cell repertoires in COVID-19. The repertoire was sequenced with immunoSEQ multiplex PCR; TCRdb's copy has only in-frame clones and lacks some. Of 400,000 or so clones listed, around 90% were seen once; the top ten hold 2.5% to 3.5%. Sequenced: peripheral blood. Receptor source: a human donor in a cohort sampled during active COVID-19.

About this clone itself: This sample also contains other DNA sequences that code for the same CDR3. The chain employs TRBV5-1 and TRBJ2-1; 10 positions agree with TRBD2. V was pared by 0 bases and J by 5 bases, with 2 bases of the junction left unmatched. The germline CDR1 and CDR2 sequences are SGHRS and YFSETQ. CDR3 length: 15 amino acids. CDR3 sequence (DNA): TGCGCCAGCAGCTTGGGGCTAGCGGGGGACAATGAGCAGTTCTTC. Translated: CASSLGLAGDNEQFF.

The chain employs TRBV7-3 and TRBJ2-3; D not resolved. The germline V gene has CDR1 SGHTA and CDR2 FQGTGA. V was clipped by 5 bases and J by 1 base, with 7 bases between them. This CDR3 has 13 residues. The CDR3, as DNA: TGTGCCAGCAGCGTCAGCGGCACAGATACGCAGTATTTT. This gives the protein CASSVSGTDTQYF.

This sequence joins TRBV6-1 and TRBJ2-5, with D uncertain. Germline CDR1 MNHNS, CDR2 SASEGT. V was clipped by 3 bases and J by 9 bases, with 14 bases between them. This CDR3 spans 13 amino acids. The CDR3 DNA is TGTGCCAGCAGTGAGGAGAATAAGAGACCCCAGTACTTC. This encodes CASSEENKRPQYF.

This chain uses TRBV19 with TRBJ1-1; TRBD1 matches 8 bases. V gave up 3 bases and J gave up 11 bases; unmatched junction bases: 8. The CDR3 loop spans 13 amino acids. Germline V gene sequence: CDR1 LNHDA, CDR2 SQIVND (reference sequence). This chain's CDR3 is CASSMDRAGGAFF. The CDR3 DNA reads TGTGCCAGTAGTATGGACAGGGCCGGTGGGGCTTTCTTT.

In its sample, this clone was seen once. J is TRBJ2-7 and V is TRBV27, with D tentatively TRBD2 (5 bases). The CDR3 spans 14 residues. V gave up 5 bases and J gave up 0 bases, with 11 bases separating them. CDR1 is MNHEY and CDR2 is SMNVEV in the germline V gene (reference sequence). The CDR3 region is CASSPRGGSYEQYF. CDR3 nucleotides: TGTGCCAGCAGTCCCCGGGGTGGCTCCTACGAGCAGTACTTC.

The rearrangement links TRBV5-1 to TRBJ1-4; 12 bases match TRBD1. CDR1 is SGHRS and CDR2 is YFSETQ in the germline V gene. Trimming removed 3 bases from V and 8 bases from J; junction bases left unmatched: 5. CDR3 length equals 15 residues. CDR3 sequence (DNA): TGCGCCAGCAGCTACTCCGGGACAGGGGGCGAAAAACTGTTTTTT. Protein product: CASSYSGTGGEKLFF.

The V call is TRBV9, the J call TRBJ1-2; TRBD1 might be the D (5 bases). There are 15 residues in the CDR3. CDR1 is SGDLS and CDR2 is YYNGEE in the germline V gene. The V end was cut by 0 bases, the J end by 3 bases, with 12 bases between. The CDR3 reads CASSVAAGPYYGYTF. Written as DNA, the CDR3 is TGTGCCAGCAGCGTAGCGGCAGGGCCCTACTATGGCTACACCTTC.

This clone was seen once. The chain combines TRBV19 with TRBJ2-1; TRBD2 matches 9 bases. Trimming took 5 bases from V and 0 from J; bases not matched to a gene: 5. The CDR3 runs 16 residues. Germline CDR1 is LNHDA and CDR2 is SQIVND (reference sequence). CDR3 sequence (DNA): TGTGCCAGTAGTTGGACTAGCGCGAGCTCCTACAATGAGCAGTTCTTC. The encoded protein is CASSWTSASSYNEQFF.

This chain links TRBV2 with TRBJ2-7; the match to TRBD2 covers 13 bases. V was clipped by 2 bases and J by 3 bases; unmatched bases: 10. Germline-derived CDR1 and CDR2 are SNHLY and FYNNEI. This CDR3 has 18 residues. Here the CDR3 reads CASSERGGTSGNFYEQYF. Written as DNA, the CDR3 is TGTGCCAGCAGTGAAAGGGGAGGGACTAGCGGGAATTTCTACGAGCAGTACTTC. The entire variable domain, with the rest obtained from reference TRBV2 and TRBJ2-7, is as follows: EPEVTQTPSHQVTQMGQEVILRCVPISNHLYFYWYRQILGQKVEFLVSFYNNEISEKSEIFDDQFSVERPDGSNFTLKIRSTKLEDSAMYFCASSERGGTSGNFYEQYFGPGTRLTVT.

Worth noting for this clone: Other DNA sequences within the sample encode an identical CDR3. CDR3 amino acids: CASSGPAGGQETQYF. CDR3 DNA sequence: TGTGCCAGCAGTGGTCCCGCGGGGGGGCAAGAGACCCAGTACTTC. The chain combines TRBV2 with TRBJ2-5; the match to TRBD2 covers 9 bases. Germline V lookup: CDR1 SNHLY, CDR2 FYNNEI. The CDR3 length is 15 residues. The V segment lost 4 bases and the J segment 2 bases; nucleotides outside the gene matches: 5.

The gene calls are TRBV6-5 and TRBJ2-5; a weak D match, TRBD2 (6 bases). Trimming removed 2 bases from V and 1 base from J, with 11 bases in between. The CDR3 spans 15 residues. Germline V CDR1 and CDR2: MNHEY, SVGAGI. The CDR3 nucleotides are TGTGCCAGCAGTTACCGCGGCGGGGTCCAAGAGACCCAGTACTTC. It is translated as CASSYRGGVQETQYF.

This clone came up a few times. The genes are TRBV6-1 and TRBJ2-2; tentatively, D is TRBD2 (6 bases). The germline V gene encodes CDR1 MNHNS and CDR2 SASEGT. The CDR3 spans 18 residues. The V gene lost 4 bases and the J gene lost 6 bases, with 24 bases spanning the gap. The CDR3 coding sequence is TGTGCCAGCAGTGTGTTCATCCATAGCGGCGCGAGGGCCGGGGAGCTGTTTTTT. Protein product: CASSVFIHSGARAGELFF.

This clone occurred once. The chain combines TRBV4-2 with TRBJ1-2; D unclear. Trimming left V 0 bases short and J 2 bases short, with 16 bases between. Germline V CDR1 and CDR2: LGHNA, YNFKEQ. This CDR3 is 17 amino acids long. CDR3 bases: TGTGCCAGCAGCCAAGACATAAACGGGGTAAACAACTATGGCTACACCTTC. As protein: CASSQDINGVNNYGYTF.

This clone has only a few counts. This chain connects TRBV5-4 to TRBJ1-2, with a tentative D call TRBD1 (6 bases). Germline V gene sequence: CDR1 SGHNT, CDR2 YYREEE (reference sequence). The CDR3 runs 15 residues. V lost 0 bases to trimming and J lost 3 bases, with 12 bases between them. The chain's CDR3 is CASSLETGKHYGYTF. CDR3 sequence (DNA): TGTGCCAGCAGCTTGGAAACAGGGAAACACTATGGCTACACCTTC.

This clone was counted a few times. The V and J genes are TRBV2 and TRBJ1-4; D not resolved. Germline V CDR1 and CDR2: SNHLY, FYNNEI. V was shortened by 6 bases and J by 0 bases, with 8 bases between the two germline ends. CDR3 size: 14 residues. CDR3 DNA sequence: TGTGCCAGCAGAAAGCTTGCAACTAATGAAAAACTGTTTTTT. This gives the protein CASRKLATNEKLFF.

The chain has TRBV23-1 and TRBJ2-2; no reliable D call. TRBV23-1 is annotated as an ORF whose role is uncertain. The CDR3 length is 12 residues. V lost 7 bases and J 3 bases, leaving 6 bases between the germline ends. The CDR3 bases are TGCGCCAGCACTCCCTACACCGGGGAGCTGTTTTTT. Translating it yields CASTPYTGELFF.